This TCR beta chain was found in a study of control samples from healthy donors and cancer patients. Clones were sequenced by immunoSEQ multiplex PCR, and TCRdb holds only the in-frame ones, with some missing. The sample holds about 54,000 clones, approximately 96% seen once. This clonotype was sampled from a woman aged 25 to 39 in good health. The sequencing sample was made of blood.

DNA for the CDR3: TGTGCCACCAGTGATTGGGACAGTACCTATGAGCAGTTCTTC. Translation: CATSDWDSTYEQFF. V gene TRBV24-1 combines with J gene TRBJ2-1; TRBD1 agrees at 7 bases. V dropped 2 bases and J dropped 8; count of bases not matched to a gene: 5. Germline V CDR1 and CDR2: KGHDR, SFDVKD. The CDR3 loop spans 14 amino acids.